This TCR beta chain derives from a study of T-cell reconstitution after alpha-beta-depleted transplantation in children. This clonotype turned up a few times. From germline, CDR1 is SGHTA and CDR2 FQGNSA. The CDR3 totals 15 residues. Losses at the gene ends were 5 bases for V and 4 bases for J; bases not matched to a gene: 9. The authors prepared the TCRbeta library with unique molecular identifiers. Each CDR3 protein is one row after TCRdb ran MiXCR on the PCR reads. The sample yields 250,000 to 300,000 distinct CDR3 sequences, 9.9% seen once. This sample comprised PBMCs from the stem cell graft donor, obtained from the stem cell graft. This sequence joins TRBV7-2 and TRBJ2-7; 9 bases agree with TRBD1. The receptor was isolated from a human donor who donated a stem cell graft to a child with SCID. The CDR3 is CASSPDRGEVYEQYF. The CDR3 DNA reads as TGTGCCAGCAGCCCGGACAGGGGAGAGGTTTACGAGCAGTACTTC.